The T cell receptor beta chain described here comes from a study of shared clonotypes between healthy human individuals. Assay used: immunoSEQ multiplex PCR; TCRdb lists only in-frame clones, some missing. The sample yields some 1,100,000 clones, around 82% seen once. The CDR3 contains 17 residues. Germline loops: CDR1 LNHDA, CDR2 SQIVND (reference sequence). V was clipped by 5 bases and J by 2 bases, with 22 bases between them. Sequencing was carried out using memory CD4+ T cells from PBMCs. The subset: CD45RA-negative fraction. This chain links TRBV19 with TRBJ2-7; D might be TRBD1 (6 bases). The TCR originated in a man aged 18 to 29 in good health. Some clones in this sample may be carry-over from other donors' samples. CDR3 sequence reads: CASSSPYGRQAAYEQYF. The DNA for the CDR3 is TGTGCCAGTAGTTCCCCGTACGGAAGACAGGCCGCCTACGAGCAGTACTTC.